Shown below are 23 T cell receptor beta chains from a single sample sequenced in a study of T cell repertoires in cytomegalovirus infection (dated by TCRdb to about 2019). No antigens are known for them. This specimen's treatment or condition label, interpreted: in vitro stimulation with specific CMV peptide epitopes to enrich CMV-specific T cells. Instrument on record: Illumina HiSeq 1500. TCRdb reprocessed the public reads (quality trimming at Q25 with fastp, clone calling with MiXCR) and kept in-frame beta chains. For every CDR3 protein sequence, its rows merge into one entry that carries the most common genes and DNA. The sample contains about 270,000 distinct CDR3 sequences, under 25% of them found a single time. Together, the top ten hold approximately 20% of the sample. The sequencing used cultured PBMCs, collected from culture after CMV antigen stimulation. These receptor sequences come from a human donor in good health (CMV status not recorded). Some clones in this sample may be carry-over from other donors' samples.

A few counts support this clonotype. The chain carries TRBV7-2 and TRBJ2-5; no firm D call. The germline gives CDR1 SGHTA, CDR2 FQGNSA. Trimming removed 5 bases from V and 5 bases from J, with 12 bases in between. CDR3 size: 13 residues. The chain's CDR3 is CASSERRGETQYF. The CDR3 region has the DNA TGTGCCAGCAGCGAACGCAGAGGCGAGACCCAGTACTTC.

The chain is built from TRBV28 and TRBJ2-3; perhaps TRBD1 as D (5 bases). This CDR3 is 14 amino acids long. V lost 2 bases and J lost 4, with 10 bases in between. Germline V CDR1 and CDR2: MDHEN, SYDVKM. Here the CDR3 DNA reads TGTGCCAGCAGTTTAATAGGGGAATCAGATACGCAGTATTTT. Residues: CASSLIGESDTQYF.

This clonotype was counted many times. The gene calls are TRBV7-8 and TRBJ2-1; D is unresolved. The germline V and J ends were trimmed by 4 bases and 9 bases, with 13 bases remaining between them. Germline CDR1 SGHVS, CDR2 FQNEAQ. The CDR3 is 13 amino acids. In nucleotides, the CDR3 is TGTGCCAGCAGCTACGACAATGGGGTTGAGCAGTTCTTC. Residues: CASSYDNGVEQFF.

Many counts were recorded for this clonotype. The chain carries TRBV6-5 and TRBJ2-5, with 9 bases fitting TRBD2. CDR3 length equals 14 residues. Germline CDR1 reads MNHEY; CDR2 reads SVGAGI. J lost 6 bases, V lost 2 bases, and 4 bases had no gene match. CDR3 residues: CASSYGTSLQTQYF. The CDR3 DNA sequence: TGTGCCAGCAGTTACGGGACTAGCCTACAGACCCAGTACTTC.

There are a few counts of this clonotype. The chain links TRBV11-2 to TRBJ2-2; TRBD1 matches at 11 bases. V was pared by 7 bases and J by 7 bases, with 8 bases of the junction left unmatched. From germline, CDR1 is SGHAT and CDR2 FQNNGV. There are 15 residues in the CDR3. The DNA of the CDR3 is TGTGCCAGCACAAAAGGGGACAGGGGGATCGGGGAGCTGTTTTTT. Its protein product is CASTKGDRGIGELFF. The variable domain in full, with the rest retrieved from reference TRBV11-2 and TRBJ2-2, is EAGVAQSPRYKIIEKRQSVAFWCNPISGHATLYWYQQILGQGPKLLIQFQNNGVVDDSQLPKDRFSAERLKGVDSTLKIQPAKLEDSAVYLCASTKGDRGIGELFFGEGSRLTVL.

The V call is TRBV27, the J call TRBJ2-2; 14 bases map to TRBD2. The junction had 12 bases not matched to a gene; V was cut back by 11 bases and J by 7 bases. This CDR3 is built from 16 residues. Germline-derived CDR1 and CDR2 are MNHEY and SMNVEV (reference sequence). The CDR3 bases are TGTGCCGCGGCGGGACTAGCGGGAGTACGCGGCGGGGAGCTGTTTTTT. Amino acids: CAAAGLAGVRGGELFF.

This chain joins TRBV7-9 and TRBJ1-2; D is ambiguous. Trimming cost V 0 bases and J 6 bases, with 8 bases left between them. Germline CDR1 and CDR2: SEHNR and FQNEAQ (reference sequence). The CDR3 consists of 13 residues. The CDR3 DNA is TGTGCCAGCAGCTTAGCGACTATGGATGGCTACACCTTC. This gives the protein CASSLATMDGYTF.

This clonotype was observed a few times. The genes are TRBV30 and TRBJ1-2; D remains unclear. V lost 0 bases to trimming and J lost 0 bases, with 5 bases between them. Germline V CDR1 and CDR2: GTSNPN, SVGIG (reference sequence). The CDR3 has 13 amino acids. The CDR3 sequence: CAWSVEANYGYTF. In DNA form, the CDR3 reads TGTGCCTGGAGTGTCGAAGCTAACTATGGCTACACCTTC.

The rearrangement links TRBV7-2 to TRBJ2-7; 8 bases are a match to TRBD1. CDR3 length equals 14 residues. V was pared by 5 bases and J by 6 bases, with 9 bases of the junction left unmatched. Germline CDR1 is SGHTA and CDR2 is FQGNSA. The CDR3 bases are TGTGCCAGCAGCCACAGGGGACAGGATAGCGAGCAGTACTTC. Amino acids: CASSHRGQDSEQYF.

This clonotype was observed a few times. The chain has TRBV14 and TRBJ2-5; 10 nucleotides match TRBD2. This CDR3 contains 15 residues. Germline CDR1 SGHDN, CDR2 FVKESK. The J segment lost 3 bases and the V segment lost 3 bases, leaving 4 bases of the junction unmatched. The chain's CDR3 is CASSQTSGRKETQYF. As DNA, the CDR3 is TGTGCCAGCAGCCAGACTAGCGGGCGAAAAGAGACCCAGTACTTC.

The chain has TRBV10-3 and TRBJ1-1; D is undetermined. V gave up 0 bases and J gave up 5 bases, with 10 bases separating them. The CDR3 has 14 amino acids. Germline-derived CDR1 and CDR2 are ENHRY and SYGVKD. The CDR3 loop is CAISESEGGTEAFF. CDR3 in DNA: TGTGCCATCAGTGAGTCGGAGGGTGGTACTGAAGCTTTCTTT.

This clonotype has a count of ten or more. The chain employs TRBV12-3 or TRBV12-4 and TRBJ2-3, with 7 bases that match TRBD2. After removal of 1 base from V and 5 bases from J, the junction contained 6 bases not matched to a gene. This CDR3 spans 15 amino acids. Here the CDR3 DNA reads TGTGCCAGCAGTTTAGGGCGGGAGATAAGAGATACGCAGTATTTT. It translates to CASSLGREIRDTQYF.

This rearrangement joins TRBV27 to TRBJ2-3; 11 positions agree with TRBD2. Germline CDR1 is MNHEY and CDR2 is SMNVEV (reference sequence). This CDR3 region has 18 residues. J lost 6 bases, V lost 7 bases, and 18 bases had no gene match. The CDR3 nucleotides read TGTGCCAGCACCTCTAACCCACTACTAGCGGGAGCTGGGGATACGCAGTATTTT. Translated, it gives CASTSNPLLAGAGDTQYF.

The chain has TRBV4-3 and TRBJ2-2; 7 bases fit TRBD2. J gave up 2 bases and V 2 bases, and 8 bases lay outside the gene matches. Looked up from germline, CDR1 is LGHNA and CDR2 is YSLEER. The CDR3 covers 17 residues. The CDR3 reads CASSQRAAGPNTGELFF. Written as DNA, the CDR3 is TGCGCCAGCAGCCAACGTGCAGCGGGACCAAACACCGGGGAGCTGTTTTTT.

The chain recombines TRBV30 with TRBJ1-5; 7 bases map to TRBD1. The CDR3 contains 13 residues. The trim removed 2 bases at V and 7 bases at J, leaving 5 bases unmatched. Germline loops: CDR1 GTSNPN, CDR2 SVGIG (reference sequence). DNA of the CDR3: TGTGCCTGGAGTATTACAGGGGACCAGCCCCAGCATTTT. As protein: CAWSITGDQPQHF.

This clonotype was seen ten or more times. The CDR3 is CASRDSGEQETQYF. The CDR3 DNA reads TGTGCCAGCAGGGACTCAGGGGAACAAGAGACCCAGTACTTC. V is TRBV6-2 or TRBV6-3 and J is TRBJ2-5, with D possibly TRBD1 on 6 matching bases. CDR3 length: 14 amino acids. Germline V lookup: CDR1 MNHEY, CDR2 SVGEGT. Trimming took off 6 bases at V and 2 bases at J, with 13 bases between the two ends.

This clonotype showed up just a few times. The chain joins TRBV7-3 to TRBJ1-1, with D possibly matching TRBD1 (6 bases). The germline CDR1 and CDR2 sequences are SGHTA and FQGTGA. V lost 6 bases, J lost 2 bases, and 10 bases lay in between. There are 13 residues in the CDR3. The CDR3 DNA is TGTGCCAGCAGTTGGACAGCTAACACTGAAGCTTTCTTT. Encoded protein: CASSWTANTEAFF.

In its sample, this clonotype was seen many times. This chain links TRBV7-3 with TRBJ2-7; 8 bases fit TRBD2. Germline V CDR1 and CDR2: SGHTA, FQGTGA. The CDR3 contains 15 residues. V gave up 2 bases and J gave up 0 bases; unmatched junction bases: 3. In nucleotides, the CDR3 is TGTGCCAGCAGCTTAGCGGGAGGTATCTCCTACGAGCAGTACTTC. This translates into CASSLAGGISYEQYF.

There are many counts of this clonotype. CDR3 sequence: CASSLRQGGTDTQYF. CDR3 bases: TGTGCCAGCAGCTTAAGACAGGGGGGAACAGATACGCAGTATTTT. The chain links TRBV7-2 to TRBJ2-3; TRBD1 agrees at 9 bases. Losses at the gene ends were 2 bases for V and 3 bases for J; bases not matched to a gene: 3. The CDR3 consists of 15 residues. Germline CDR1 is SGHTA and CDR2 is FQGNSA.

This clonotype occurred many times. The chain recombines TRBV12-3 or TRBV12-4 with TRBJ2-3; possible D gene TRBD2, 5 bases. The CDR3 sequence is 17 residues long. V dropped 5 bases and J dropped 2 bases, with 20 bases sitting between them. The CDR3 bases are TGTGCCAGCAGTCGAAAGGGAAGCGGAGTGGTCACAGATACGCAGTATTTT. Translation gives CASSRKGSGVVTDTQYF.

The chain uses TRBV7-2 and TRBJ1-2; D is ambiguous. Germline V gives CDR1 SGHTA, CDR2 FQGNSA. The CDR3 is 12 amino acids. V dropped 2 bases and J dropped 6 bases, with 7 bases sitting between them. In nucleotides, the CDR3 is TGTGCCAGCAGCTTACACAGAGATGGCTACACCTTC. It yields the protein CASSLHRDGYTF.

This clonotype was observed a handful of times. J is TRBJ1-5 and V is TRBV6-2 or TRBV6-3; 11 bases agree with TRBD1. After removal of 11 bases from V and 6 bases from J, the junction contained 3 bases not matched to a gene. Germline CDR1 reads MNHEY; CDR2 reads SVGEGT. This CDR3 spans 12 amino acids. The DNA for the CDR3 is TGTGCCGGGGGGACAGGGGGTCAGCCCCAGCATTTT. Translation gives CAGGTGGQPQHF.

V gene TRBV3-1 combines with J gene TRBJ2-7; D possibly corresponds to TRBD1 (6 bases). This CDR3 is 16 amino acids long. Germline V gene lookup returns CDR1 LGHDT and CDR2 YNNKEL (reference sequence). V lost 1 base and J lost 0, with 13 bases in between. Here the CDR3 DNA reads TGTGCCAGCAGCCAAGGTAAGACAGGATACTCCTACGAGCAGTACGTC. Translation gives CASSQGKTGYSYEQYV.